This T cell receptor beta chain was found in a study of T-cell reconstitution after alpha-beta-depleted transplantation in children. Researchers prepared the TCRbeta library using unique molecular identifiers, the study reports. TCRdb independently ran MiXCR on the PCR reads; one entry per CDR3 protein. The data show approximately 640,000 distinct CDR3 sequences, roughly 15% seen once. The germline CDR1 and CDR2 sequences are KGHDR and SFDVKD. The junction had 7 bases not matched to a gene; V was cut back by 9 bases and J by 6 bases. The CDR3 sequence is 13 residues long. This clonotype was detected ten times or more.

This material consisted of PBMCs from the stem cell graft donor, taken from the stem cell graft. The J gene is TRBJ1-2, the V gene TRBV24-1; 9 nucleotides match TRBD1. This receptor was identified in a human donor who donated a stem cell graft to a child with acute myeloid leukemia. The CDR3 sequence: CATSTQGAHGYTF. Written as DNA, the CDR3 is TGTGCCACCTCAACACAGGGGGCACATGGCTACACCTTC.